Presented here are 28 T cell receptor beta chains from one specimen sequenced in a study of beta chain features in type 1 diabetes. cDNA synthesis used the whole RNA isolate, giving expressed TCRB sequences. Assay used: immunoSEQ multiplex PCR; TCRdb lists only in-frame clones, some missing. The repertoire holds about 450,000 clones, with about an eighth as singletons. The sequenced sample was naive CD4+ T cells from blood. These receptors were obtained from a young woman in good health.

The rearrangement links TRBV5-4 to TRBJ2-7; TRBD1 aligns across 10 bases. V lost 4 bases, J lost 4 bases, and 5 bases stayed unmatched. The CDR3 totals 14 residues. Germline values: CDR1 SGHNT, CDR2 YYREEE (reference sequence). CDR3 coding DNA: TGTGCCAGCAGCATGGGACAGGGGTTTTACGAGCAGTACGTC. Translation gives CASSMGQGFYEQYV.

The genes are TRBV7-2 and TRBJ2-1; D not certain. Germline CDR1 and CDR2: SGHTA and FQGNSA. This CDR3 has 13 residues. The V and J ends lost 5 bases and 0 bases respectively, with 5 bases between them. CDR3 in DNA: TGTGCCAGCAGCGCCGGCTCCTACAATGAGCAGTTCTTC. Its translation: CASSAGSYNEQFF.

This clone was found a few times. J is TRBJ1-5 and V is TRBV5-6, with 9 bases matching TRBD1. Trimming removed 0 bases from V and 4 bases from J; junction bases left unmatched: 5. The length of the CDR3 is 16 residues. CDR1 is SGHDT, CDR2 YYEEEE, per germline. The CDR3 loop reads CASSLGNRGQNQPQHF. In DNA form, the CDR3 reads TGTGCCAGCAGCTTGGGCAACAGGGGGCAAAATCAGCCCCAGCATTTT.

V gene TRBV5-4 combines with J gene TRBJ1-2; D gene unclear. CDR1 is SGHNT and CDR2 is YYREEE in the germline V gene (reference sequence). With 0 bases removed from V and 4 bases from J, the gap between germline ends came to 7 bases. The CDR3 runs 13 residues. The CDR3 loop reads CASSLGGLYGYTF. The CDR3 region has the DNA TGTGCCAGCAGCTTGGGCGGACTCTATGGCTACACCTTC.

Details on this clone: Within the sample, other DNA sequences also encode this same CDR3. V gene TRBV9 combines with J gene TRBJ2-1, with TRBD2 matching over 9 bases. J was trimmed by 5 bases and V by 0 bases; bases with no gene match: 3. Per the germline V gene, CDR1 is SGDLS and CDR2 is YYNGEE. This CDR3 region has 15 residues. The CDR3 DNA is TGTGCCAGCAGCGTAGAGGGACTAGCAGACAATGAGCAGTTCTTC. This encodes CASSVEGLADNEQFF. The variable domain in full, with the rest retrieved from reference TRBV9 and TRBJ2-1, is DSGVTQTPKHLITATGQRVTLRCSPRSGDLSVYWYQQSLDQGLQFLIQYYNGEERAKGNILERFSAQQFPDLHSELNLSSLELGDSALYFCASSVEGLADNEQFFGPGTRLTVL.

In this sample, this clone turned up a few times. V usage is TRBV28 and J usage is TRBJ1-4, with no clear D. CDR3 length equals 15 residues. The V end lost 5 bases, the J end lost 7 bases, and 17 bases lay between the germline ends. Germline lookup yields CDR1 MDHEN and CDR2 SYDVKM. For the CDR3, the DNA is TGTGCCAGCAGTACTCTTAACGGCTTGACTGAAAAACTGTTTTTT. It codes for CASSTLNGLTEKLFF.

This clone was counted a few times. This chain joins TRBV6-1 and TRBJ2-1, with D possibly being TRBD1 or TRBD2 (5 bases each). Per germline, CDR1 MNHNS and CDR2 SASEGT. Trimming removed 5 bases from V and 8 bases from J, with 13 bases in between. The CDR3 runs to 13 residues. CDR3 region: CASSPAGRYEQFF. The DNA of the CDR3 is TGTGCCAGCAGTCCGGCAGGGAGATATGAGCAGTTCTTC.

The genes are TRBV4-3 and TRBJ2-1; 8 bases agree with TRBD2. The germline V gene encodes CDR1 LGHNA and CDR2 YSLEER. This CDR3 is built from 15 residues. Trimming removed 4 bases from V and 5 bases from J; junction bases left unmatched: 7. CDR3 coding DNA: TGCGCCAGCAGCCCGCGGGGGGCCGACAACAATGAGCAGTTCTTC. This sequence encodes CASSPRGADNNEQFF.

In this sample, this clone turned up a few times. DNA of the CDR3: TGTGCCAGCAGCGTAGTACCAGGGGTTGGGAACATTCAGTACTTC. Translation gives CASSVVPGVGNIQYF. The chain has TRBV9 and TRBJ2-4; perhaps TRBD1 as D (6 bases). CDR1 SGDLS and CDR2 YYNGEE come from the germline V gene. V was cut by 0 bases and J by 7 bases, with 14 bases left in between. This CDR3 region has 15 residues.

The rearrangement uses TRBV7-2 and TRBJ1-1, with D uncertain. CDR3 length equals 12 residues. The germline gives CDR1 SGHTA, CDR2 FQGNSA. V dropped 2 bases and J dropped 0 bases, with 1 base sitting between them. The CDR3 reads CASSLLNTEAFF. The CDR3 DNA follows: TGTGCCAGCAGCTTATTGAACACTGAAGCTTTCTTT.

This clone was seen a few times. V and J are TRBV29-1 and TRBJ2-3; 9 bases are a match to TRBD1. Trimming removed 7 bases from V and 2 bases from J; junction bases left unmatched: 10. CDR1 and CDR2 from the germline V gene are SQVTM and ANQGSEA. The CDR3 is 15 amino acids. The CDR3, as DNA: TGCAGCGCCCAATTGGGACAGGGTGACACAGATACGCAGTATTTT. Translated, it gives CSAQLGQGDTDTQYF.

J is TRBJ1-4 and V is TRBV6-5; TRBD1 is a possible D gene (5 bases). This CDR3 is 13 amino acids long. V was cut by 7 bases and J by 3 bases, with 9 bases left in between. Germline V gives CDR1 MNHEY, CDR2 SVGAGI. CDR3 sequence (DNA): TGTGCCAGCACCCAGGGAGCTAATGAAAAACTGTTTTTT. Translated: CASTQGANEKLFF.

This clone was seen a few times. The chain has TRBV4-1 and TRBJ1-2; D remains ambiguous. CDR1 is MGHRA, CDR2 YSYEKL, per germline. Trimming shortened V by 3 bases and J by 7 bases, and 15 bases separated the two germline ends. CDR3 length: 14 amino acids. CDR3 sequence reads: CASSQLIRWRGYTF. CDR3 bases: TGCGCCAGCAGCCAGTTAATTCGGTGGCGTGGCTACACCTTC.

This rearrangement joins TRBV2 to TRBJ2-2, with D perhaps TRBD2 (7 bases). Germline assignment: CDR1 SNHLY and CDR2 FYNNEI. The CDR3 is made up of 13 amino acids. Trimming cost V 9 bases and J 5 bases, with 13 bases left between them. The CDR3 coding sequence is TGTGCCAGTCTCCGGGGGGCAACCGGGGAGCTGTTTTTT. Translating gives CASLRGATGELFF. The variable domain in full, completed from reference TRBV2 and TRBJ2-2, reads EPEVTQTPSHQVTQMGQEVILRCVPISNHLYFYWYRQILGQKVEFLVSFYNNEISEKSEIFDDQFSVERPDGSNFTLKIRSTKLEDSAMYFCASLRGATGELFFGEGSRLTVL.

This clone appeared a few times. CDR3 amino acids: CASSQGDPLEFF. The CDR3 bases are TGTGCCAGCAGCCAAGGGGACCCCTTAGAGTTCTTC. This chain connects TRBV2 to TRBJ2-1; D tentatively reads TRBD1 or TRBD2 (5 bases each). CDR3 length: 12 residues. Trimming left V 6 bases short and J 14 bases short, with 17 bases between. Looked up from germline, CDR1 is SNHLY and CDR2 is FYNNEI.

The chain links TRBV9 to TRBJ2-3, with TRBD2 matching over 10 bases. The CDR3 extends over 16 amino acids. V shed 4 bases and J 5 bases; nucleotides not matched to a gene: 10. In germline, CDR1 is SGDLS, CDR2 YYNGEE. CDR3 protein: CASSPGVGTSVDTQYF. CDR3 in DNA: TGTGCCAGCAGCCCGGGGGTGGGGACTAGCGTAGATACGCAGTATTTT. Looking up the rest from reference TRBV9 and TRBJ2-3 gives the full variable domain: DSGVTQTPKHLITATGQRVTLRCSPRSGDLSVYWYQQSLDQGLQFLIQYYNGEERAKGNILERFSAQQFPDLHSELNLSSLELGDSALYFCASSPGVGTSVDTQYFGPGTRLTVL.

This clone showed up just a few times. V is TRBV9 and J is TRBJ1-1, with unresolved D. CDR3 size: 13 residues. V was shortened by 6 bases and J by 1 base, with 10 bases between the two germline ends. CDR1 SGDLS and CDR2 YYNGEE come from the germline V gene. The CDR3 DNA follows: TGTGCCAGCAATCGGGGAGGGAACACTGAAGCTTTCTTT. This encodes CASNRGGNTEAFF. Drawing the rest from reference TRBV9 and TRBJ1-1, the complete variable domain is DSGVTQTPKHLITATGQRVTLRCSPRSGDLSVYWYQQSLDQGLQFLIQYYNGEERAKGNILERFSAQQFPDLHSELNLSSLELGDSALYFCASNRGGNTEAFFGQGTRLTVV.

This clone has ten or more counts. The chain links TRBV5-4 to TRBJ2-1; D gene ambiguous. The CDR3 runs to 14 residues. The ends were cut back, 5 bases at V and 2 bases at J, with 11 bases in the middle. CDR1 is SGHNT and CDR2 is YYREEE in the germline V gene (reference sequence). The CDR3 DNA follows: TGTGCCAGCAGTGAGGACGCTACCTACAATGAGCAGTTCTTC. Its protein product is CASSEDATYNEQFF.

This clone has more than one count but fewer than ten. V usage is TRBV29-1 and J usage is TRBJ1-1; D possibly corresponds to TRBD1 (6 bases). V was clipped by 6 bases and J by 1 base, with 15 bases between them. Germline V gene data show CDR1 as SQVTM and CDR2 as ANQGSEA. The CDR3 contains 14 residues. The CDR3 DNA sequence: TGCAGCGTGGCCGACAGGTCGGGGAACACTGAAGCTTTCTTT. Protein product: CSVADRSGNTEAFF.

The chain recombines TRBV5-1 with TRBJ2-7, with D tentatively TRBD1 (5 bases). CDR3 length equals 14 residues. V shed 5 bases and J shed 2 bases, with 14 bases lying between them. Germline V gene data show CDR1 as SGHRS and CDR2 as YFSETQ. The CDR3 nucleotides read TGCGCCAGCAGTTCGGACCCCAGGGCCTACGAGCAGTACGTC. Its protein is CASSSDPRAYEQYV.

The V call is TRBV9, the J call TRBJ2-5; 9 positions match TRBD2. CDR3 length equals 15 residues. After removal of 4 bases from V and 1 base from J, the junction contained 5 bases not matched to a gene. Looked up from germline, CDR1 is SGDLS and CDR2 is YYNGEE. Written as DNA, the CDR3 is TGTGCCAGCAGCCTTTCTAGCGGGGCCCAAGAGACCCAGTACTTC. It specifies CASSLSSGAQETQYF.

This chain joins TRBV28 and TRBJ2-7; tentatively, D is TRBD1 (6 bases). This CDR3 is 13 amino acids long. The germline V gene encodes CDR1 MDHEN and CDR2 SYDVKM. V dropped 5 bases and J dropped 5 bases, with 13 bases sitting between them. This CDR3 reads CASSTSQGNEQYV. DNA of the CDR3: TGTGCCAGCAGTACCTCACAGGGTAACGAGCAGTACGTC.

The rearrangement joins TRBV10-3 to TRBJ2-1; D possibly corresponds to TRBD2 (6 bases). Trimming shortened V by 3 bases and J by 8 bases, and 17 bases separated the two germline ends. The CDR3 has 15 residues. Germline V lookup: CDR1 ENHRY, CDR2 SYGVKD. In DNA form, the CDR3 reads TGTGCCATCAGTGACGCGGGACCACGGATGGATGAGCAGTTCTTC. Translated: CAISDAGPRMDEQFF.

The chain joins TRBV6-5 to TRBJ1-4; D remains unclear. Germline assignment: CDR1 MNHEY and CDR2 SVGAGI. V was cut by 7 bases and J by 6 bases, with 6 bases left in between. This CDR3 has 11 residues. The chain's CDR3 is CASKRDEKLFF. The CDR3 nucleotides read TGTGCCAGCAAAAGGGATGAAAAACTGTTTTTT.

This clone was detected only a few times. The chain has TRBV4-2 and TRBJ2-6; no definite D call. The CDR3 has 16 amino acids. Germline values: CDR1 LGHNA, CDR2 YNFKEQ. With 1 base removed from V and 0 bases from J, the gap between germline ends came to 7 bases. In nucleotides, the CDR3 is TGTGCCAGCAGCCAAGCCCCGGTCTCTGGGGCCAACGTCCTGACTTTC. Residues: CASSQAPVSGANVLTF.

V usage is TRBV7-2 and J usage is TRBJ2-5; a possible D gene is TRBD2 (5 bases). The CDR3 totals 14 residues. Germline V gene data show CDR1 as SGHTA and CDR2 as FQGNSA. Trimming stripped 3 bases from V and 4 bases from J, with 12 bases between. CDR3 nucleotides: TGTGCCAGCAGCTTGGCTAGCCCGGGAGAGACCCAGTACTTC. Protein product: CASSLASPGETQYF.

The J gene is TRBJ2-2, the V gene TRBV30, with 13 bases lining up with TRBD2. CDR3 length: 16 amino acids. Germline V lookup: CDR1 GTSNPN, CDR2 SVGIG (reference sequence). The ends lost 3 bases at V and 7 bases at J; junction bases unmatched: 8. CDR3 protein: CAWSQTSGRIIGELFF. The CDR3 DNA reads as TGTGCCTGGAGCCAGACTAGCGGGAGGATAATCGGGGAGCTGTTTTTT.

V usage is TRBV11-2 and J usage is TRBJ2-4; TRBD1 aligns across 9 bases. Trimming at V came to 5 bases and at J to 6 bases, leaving 8 bases not matched to a gene. The length of the CDR3 is 15 residues. Germline CDR1 SGHAT, CDR2 FQNNGV. The CDR3 DNA reads TGTGCCAGCAGCCGTAGGGACAGGGCGGGAAACATTCAGTACTTC. This gives the protein CASSRRDRAGNIQYF. Combining the CDR3 with reference TRBV11-2 and TRBJ2-4 gives the whole variable domain EAGVAQSPRYKIIEKRQSVAFWCNPISGHATLYWYQQILGQGPKLLIQFQNNGVVDDSQLPKDRFSAERLKGVDSTLKIQPAKLEDSAVYLCASSRRDRAGNIQYFGAGTRLSVL.